The sequence of this TCR beta chain was determined in a study of T cell repertoires in cytomegalovirus infection. Study at large: It was recently identified HLA-C-restricted and well-studied HLA-B-restricted CMV epitopes that the study used. Public TCR beta signature analysis indicated the presence of both CMV infection and matching HLA type.

The V end lost 4 bases, the J end lost 3 bases, and 16 bases lay between the germline ends. Per the germline V gene, CDR1 is MGHRA and CDR2 is YSYEKL. The CDR3 is 16 amino acids. One entry per CDR3 protein, called by TCRdb with MiXCR from the reads. Counted here are approximately 730,000 distinct CDR3 sequences, 25% to 30% occurring once; the ten biggest clones make up around 14%. For this clonotype: Its antigen is currently unknown.

This chain uses TRBV4-1 with TRBJ1-5, with D unclear. The clonotype comes from a human donor in good health (CMV status not recorded). Some clones in this sample may be carry-over from other donors' samples. Sequenced material: cultured CD8+ T cells from PBMCs, taken from culture after CMV antigen stimulation. CDR3 amino acids: CASSPLFDAHNQPQHF. The CDR3, as DNA: TGCGCCAGCAGCCCACTTTTTGACGCACACAATCAGCCCCAGCATTTT.